The entry that follows covers one T cell receptor (beta chain) sequence. This clonotype was observed a handful of times. Its antigen is still unknown. Qualities for individual bases were not recorded, and no much larger clone is one base off. This entry comes from a study of CD8 T cells in ankylosing spondylitis (dated by TCRdb to about 2017). Study-wide context: The study set out to find disease-linked TCR variants by profiling T cell receptor beta repertoires in ankylosing spondylitis patients and healthy donors. In total, the full study cohort was made up of some 110 healthy donors and some 26 ankylosing spondylitis patients. Peripheral blood samples were taken, and synovial fluid was additionally collected from ankylosing spondylitis patients. The paper as a whole reports these results and caveats: Blood from ankylosing spondylitis patients appeared to be characterized by a TCR beta motif made up of several highly homologous amino acid variants. In peripheral blood, the disease-linked clones were found at relatively low frequencies and had a CD8+ phenotype. The disease-linked clones were reported as significantly enriched in matched synovial fluid samples from ankylosing spondylitis patients. Some motif variants had previously been reported in the synovial fluid and blood of reactive arthritis patients, which suggests shared mechanisms of disease initiation.

Sequencing relied on an Illumina HiSeq 2500. Quantitative 5'-RACE with molecular barcodes was the method used to prepare the TCR beta libraries. The authors' analysis ran thus. A new computational method based on a probabilistic model of VDJ rearrangement was used to identify disease-linked TCR variants. Clones were called with MiXCR by TCRdb after fastp trimmed the public reads at Q25, and only in-frame beta chains were retained. Every distinct CDR3 protein forms one entry, paired with its most common genes and DNA. None of the V and J calls come from the authors' own analysis; TCRdb made them. This sample gives 300,000 to 400,000 distinct CDR3 sequences in total; 20% to 25% of them show up just once. The ten biggest clones cover roughly 16% of the sample. The CDR3 numbers 15 residues from cysteine through phenylalanine. The kept DNA is CDR3 alone, 45 bases in frame from the first base. Here V drops 7 bases and J drops 5 bases, and the junction holds 5 bases not matched to any gene. Sequences MNHNS (CDR1) and SASEGT (CDR2) are obtained from the germline V gene.

The chain joins TRBV6-1 to TRBJ2-2, with 12 middle bases fitting TRBD2. The sequence derives from a male donor with ankylosing spondylitis. The source material was blood, either unsorted or a sorted T cell fraction (not recorded which). The bases are TGTGCCAGCACCCTCGGGACTAGCGGGACCGGGGAGCTGTTTTTT. The resulting protein is CASTLGTSGTGELFF.